This TCR beta chain was captured by sequencing in a study of T cells after somatic rescue of genetic block. Only in-frame clones appear in the TCRdb table, and some are missing; sequencing was by immunoSEQ multiplex PCR. Of 9,500 to 14,000 clones listed, around 73% are singletons. Deletions cut 5 bases from V and 10 bases from J, with 12 bases between. The germline gives CDR1 SGDLS, CDR2 YYNGEE. The CDR3 extends over 11 amino acids. The clonotype was recovered from a boy aged 5-17 years. Sequenced material: peripheral blood mononuclear cells (PBMCs). V and J are TRBV9 and TRBJ1-2, with D hard to call. The CDR3 nucleotides read TGTGCCAGCAGACTAGGACTGGTCTACACCTTC. Translation: CASRLGLVYTF.